Presented here are 27 T cell receptor beta chains from one specimen sequenced in a study of blood T cell repertoires in COVID-19. The data were produced by immunoSEQ multiplex PCR, yet TCRdb's version contains in-frame clones alone and is incomplete. The sample yields fewer than 130,000 clones, more than 75% seen once. Sequences were obtained from peripheral blood. These receptors all stem from a woman aged 45-59 years with acute or convalescent COVID-19.

The chain carries TRBV5-8 and TRBJ2-1, with 10 bases identical to TRBD2. The CDR3 runs 14 residues. V dropped 7 bases and J dropped 5; count of bases not matched to a gene: 6. Germline CDR1 SGHTS, CDR2 YDEGEE. The CDR3 loop is CASLQGLAHNEQFF. The CDR3 DNA reads TGTGCCAGCCTCCAGGGACTAGCGCACAATGAGCAGTTCTTC.

J is TRBJ2-7 and V is TRBV7-2, with TRBD1 identical over 10 bases. The germline V gene has CDR1 SGHTA and CDR2 FQGNSA. The V gene end was trimmed by 5 bases and the J gene end by 7 bases; junction bases not matched to a gene: 8. The CDR3 runs 14 residues. CDR3 in amino acids: CASSKDRGLREQYF. In nucleotides, the CDR3 is TGTGCCAGCAGCAAAGACAGGGGGCTAAGAGAGCAGTACTTC.

The rearrangement uses TRBV3-1 (or the pseudogene TRBV3-2) and TRBJ1-5; weak D call: TRBD1 (5 bases). The germline V gene has CDR1 LGHDT and CDR2 YNNKEL (reference sequence). The CDR3 has 14 amino acids. Trimming took off 4 bases at V and 6 bases at J, with 13 bases between the two ends. The CDR3 nucleotides are TGTGCCAGCAGCCCTTCGGGGGAGGGTCAGCCCCAGCATTTT. This encodes CASSPSGEGQPQHF.

V is TRBV25-1 and J is TRBJ2-1, with TRBD2 matching over 8 bases. This CDR3 has 16 residues. J gave up 7 bases and V 7 bases, and 15 bases lay outside the gene matches. Germline V lookup: CDR1 MGHDK, CDR2 SYGVNS. The CDR3 is CASTFSVGGGKNEQFF. The CDR3 DNA reads as TGTGCCAGCACGTTCTCTGTCGGCGGGGGGAAAAATGAGCAGTTCTTC.

The chain links TRBV13 to TRBJ1-5; D gene unclear. Germline values: CDR1 PRHDT, CDR2 FYEKMQ (reference sequence). Trimming took off 0 bases at V and 0 bases at J, with 9 bases between the two ends. CDR3 length: 16 residues. Written as DNA, the CDR3 is TGTGCCAGCAGCTTAGGAAAGGAGGATAGCAATCAGCCCCAGCATTTT. It specifies CASSLGKEDSNQPQHF.

This clone turned up a few times. The chain joins TRBV4-1 to TRBJ1-2, with D hard to call. The CDR3 has 14 residues. CDR1 MGHRA and CDR2 YSYEKL come from the germline V gene. Trimming removed 4 bases from V and 6 bases from J, with 15 bases in between. CDR3 coding DNA: TGCGCCAGCAGCCCCGAGTTGGTGGTAAATGGCTACACCTTC. This encodes CASSPELVVNGYTF.

The rearrangement links TRBV19 to TRBJ2-5; D perhaps matches TRBD1 (6 bases). The ends were cut back, 7 bases at V and 2 bases at J, with 17 bases in the middle. The CDR3 has 15 amino acids. The germline V gene has CDR1 LNHDA and CDR2 SQIVND (reference sequence). The CDR3: CASTRGGHHQETQYF. The CDR3 DNA follows: TGTGCCAGTACCCGAGGGGGACACCATCAAGAGACCCAGTACTTC. The full variable domain, with the rest looked up from reference TRBV19 and TRBJ2-5, is DGGITQSPKYLFRKEGQNVTLSCEQNLNHDAMYWYRQDPGQGLRLIYYSQIVNDFQKGDIAEGYSVSREKKESFPLTVTSAQKNPTAFYLCASTRGGHHQETQYFGPGTRLLVL.

The chain uses TRBV7-2 and TRBJ2-5; D is possibly TRBD1 (6 bases). The CDR3 extends over 14 amino acids. Trimming cost V 5 bases and J 4 bases, with 14 bases left between them. The germline gives CDR1 SGHTA, CDR2 FQGNSA. As DNA, the CDR3 is TGTGCCAGCAGCCTACAGGGCGGAGGAGAGACCCAGTACTTC. Amino acids: CASSLQGGGETQYF.

This chain links TRBV5-1 with TRBJ2-5; 14 bases line up with TRBD2. Trimming cost V 3 bases and J 2 bases; bases outside gene matches: 3. This CDR3 contains 16 residues. Germline CDR1 and CDR2: SGHRS and YFSETQ. CDR3 sequence: CASSSGLAGGQETQYF. The CDR3, as DNA: TGCGCCAGCAGCTCCGGACTAGCGGGAGGACAAGAGACCCAGTACTTC.

The chain employs TRBV5-8 and TRBJ2-1; D gene unclear. The V end lost 8 bases, the J end lost 7 bases, and 16 bases lay between the germline ends. The CDR3 has 13 residues. Germline V CDR1 and CDR2: SGHTS, YDEGEE. CDR3 protein: CASPPVFRNEQFF. The CDR3 region has the DNA TGTGCCAGTCCCCCAGTCTTCCGAAATGAGCAGTTCTTC.

The V call is TRBV3-1 (or the pseudogene TRBV3-2), the J call TRBJ2-3; D perhaps matches TRBD2 (5 bases). V gave up 0 bases and J gave up 0 bases, with 10 bases separating them. Germline V gives CDR1 LGHDT, CDR2 YNNKEL (reference sequence). The CDR3 runs to 16 residues. The CDR3 protein is CASSQDEGASTDTQYF. CDR3 in DNA: TGTGCCAGCAGCCAAGACGAGGGTGCCAGCACAGATACGCAGTATTTT.

The CDR3 sequence is CASSDSGRSGEQYF. The CDR3 coding sequence is TGCGCCAGCAGCGATAGCGGGAGAAGCGGCGAGCAGTACTTC. This chain links TRBV5-1 with TRBJ2-7; 9 bases match TRBD2. V shed 4 bases and J 6 bases; nucleotides not matched to a gene: 8. The CDR3 loop spans 14 amino acids. Germline V gene data show CDR1 as SGHRS and CDR2 as YFSETQ.

This chain joins TRBV7-9 and TRBJ2-7, with a possible D match to TRBD2 (6 bases). This CDR3 has 15 amino acids. V lost 7 bases, J lost 7 bases, and 23 bases lay in between. Germline V gene data show CDR1 as SEHNR and CDR2 as FQNEAQ (reference sequence). The CDR3 region has the DNA TGTGCCAGCACCGATTCCGGGACTGCCCCCCGAGAGCAGTACTTC. As protein: CASTDSGTAPREQYF.

V gene TRBV5-1 combines with J gene TRBJ1-1; 9 bases agree with TRBD1. The germline CDR1 and CDR2 sequences are SGHRS and YFSETQ. V lost 3 bases, J lost 1 base, and 1 base stayed unmatched. The CDR3 is made up of 14 amino acids. This chain's CDR3 is CASSSGQGNTEAFF. The CDR3 DNA follows: TGCGCCAGCAGCTCGGGACAGGGGAACACTGAAGCTTTCTTT. The full variable domain, completed using reference TRBV5-1 and TRBJ1-1, is KAGVTQTPRYLIKTRGQQVTLSCSPISGHRSVSWYQQTPGQGLQFLFEYFSETQRNKGNFPGRFSGRQFSNSRSEMNVSTLELGDSALYLCASSSGQGNTEAFFGQGTRLTVV.

The chain combines TRBV3-1 (or the pseudogene TRBV3-2) with TRBJ2-7; TRBD2 might be the D (5 bases). The CDR3 sequence is 14 residues long. Germline CDR1 reads LGHDT; CDR2 reads YNNKEL (reference sequence). V lost 4 bases, J lost 6 bases, and 16 bases lay in between. CDR3 nucleotides: TGTGCCAGCAGCCTTATCGGGGAAGGAGGCGAGCAGTACTTC. Protein: CASSLIGEGGEQYF.

The chain combines TRBV24-1 with TRBJ2-5; D is possibly TRBD1 (5 bases). CDR3 size: 14 residues. The germline CDR1 and CDR2 sequences are KGHDR and SFDVKD. Trimming took 2 bases from V and 0 from J, leaving 6 bases between them. This chain's CDR3 is CATSDSRDQETQYF. In DNA, the CDR3 is TGTGCCACCAGTGATTCCAGGGACCAAGAGACCCAGTACTTC.

The chain uses TRBV18 and TRBJ2-1; 8 bases map to TRBD2. V was pared by 2 bases and J by 2 bases, with 5 bases of the junction left unmatched. CDR1 and CDR2 (germline): KGHSH, LQKENI. The CDR3 sequence is 16 residues long. CDR3 loop: CASSPRLAGTYNEQFF. The DNA of the CDR3 is TGTGCCAGCTCACCAAGGTTAGCGGGAACCTACAATGAGCAGTTCTTC. The complete variable domain, with remaining parts taken from reference TRBV18 and TRBJ2-1, reads NAGVMQNPRHLVRRRGQEARLRCSPMKGHSHVYWYRQLPEEGLKFMVYLQKENIIDESGMPKERFSAEFPKEGPSILRIQQVVRGDSAAYFCASSPRLAGTYNEQFFGPGTRLTVL.

This clone was seen once. The V gene is TRBV5-4, the J gene TRBJ2-7, with 9 positions matching TRBD2. CDR1 is SGHNT, CDR2 YYREEE, per germline (reference sequence). CDR3 length: 15 amino acids. V was clipped by 3 bases and J by 4 bases; unmatched bases: 8. DNA for the CDR3: TGTGCCAGCAGCTCCGGAGGCGGGGGGGTTTACGAGCAGTACTTC. Translation: CASSSGGGGVYEQYF. Full variable domain (remainder filled in from reference TRBV5-4 and TRBJ2-7): ETGVTQSPTHLIKTRGQQVTLRCSSQSGHNTVSWYQQALGQGPQFIFQYYREEENGRGNFPPRFSGLQFPNYSSELNVNALELDDSALYLCASSSGGGGVYEQYFGPGTRLTVT.

V is TRBV19 and J is TRBJ2-1; 9 nucleotides agree with TRBD2. Trimming removed 5 bases from V and 5 bases from J; junction bases left unmatched: 13. Per the germline V gene, CDR1 is LNHDA and CDR2 is SQIVND (reference sequence). The CDR3 totals 17 residues. The CDR3, as DNA: TGTGCCAGTAGTGGGCTGCGGGGGGGCGGTGTTAACAATGAGCAGTTCTTC. It encodes CASSGLRGGGVNNEQFF.

V is TRBV19 and J is TRBJ2-4, with TRBD2 identical over 9 bases. Trimming removed 4 bases from V and 5 bases from J; junction bases left unmatched: 9. CDR3 length equals 16 residues. From germline, CDR1 is LNHDA and CDR2 SQIVND (reference sequence). CDR3 sequence: CASSTLTSGSQNIQYF. CDR3 in DNA: TGTGCCAGTAGTACTTTGACTAGCGGCTCCCAAAACATTCAGTACTTC. The variable domain in full, with the rest retrieved from reference TRBV19 and TRBJ2-4, is DGGITQSPKYLFRKEGQNVTLSCEQNLNHDAMYWYRQDPGQGLRLIYYSQIVNDFQKGDIAEGYSVSREKKESFPLTVTSAQKNPTAFYLCASSTLTSGSQNIQYFGAGTRLSVL.

The chain carries TRBV18 and TRBJ2-1; 7 bases fit TRBD1. J was trimmed by 0 bases and V by 3 bases; bases with no gene match: 5. Germline CDR1 and CDR2: KGHSH and LQKENI. CDR3 length: 16 amino acids. In DNA form, the CDR3 reads TGTGCCAGCTCACCGGACAGGTTGAGCTCCTACAATGAGCAGTTCTTC. It codes for CASSPDRLSSYNEQFF.

This clone was counted a few times. The chain has TRBV5-1 and TRBJ1-5, with 7 bases aligning to TRBD1. Germline CDR1 is SGHRS and CDR2 is YFSETQ. The length of the CDR3 is 15 residues. The junction had 9 bases not matched to a gene; V was cut back by 0 bases and J by 9 bases. In DNA, the CDR3 is TGCGCCAGCAGCTTGGGGCCAGGGGGTGATCGGCCCCAGCATTTT. Translation gives CASSLGPGGDRPQHF.

The V and J genes are TRBV28 and TRBJ2-7, with D maybe TRBD1 (6 bases). This CDR3 spans 14 amino acids. Germline lookup yields CDR1 MDHEN and CDR2 SYDVKM. V was trimmed by 5 bases and J by 5 bases, leaving 16 bases between them. This CDR3 is CASSKAGDHHEQYF. CDR3 DNA: TGTGCCAGCAGTAAAGCAGGGGATCACCACGAGCAGTACTTC.

The chain couples TRBV11-2 to TRBJ2-3; D is perhaps TRBD1 (5 bases). V was trimmed by 4 bases and J by 6 bases, leaving 8 bases between them. CDR1 and CDR2 (germline): SGHAT, FQNNGV. There are 12 residues in the CDR3. Here the CDR3 DNA reads TGTGCCAGCAGCTCTCCAGGGGATACGCAGTATTTT. It specifies CASSSPGDTQYF. The complete variable domain, with remaining parts taken from reference TRBV11-2 and TRBJ2-3, reads EAGVAQSPRYKIIEKRQSVAFWCNPISGHATLYWYQQILGQGPKLLIQFQNNGVVDDSQLPKDRFSAERLKGVDSTLKIQPAKLEDSAVYLCASSSPGDTQYFGPGTRLTVL.

The rearrangement joins TRBV18 to TRBJ1-5, with 8 bases fitting TRBD1. The germline CDR1 and CDR2 sequences are KGHSH and LQKENI. The CDR3 extends over 16 amino acids. V was pared by 3 bases and J by 4 bases, with 8 bases of the junction left unmatched. For the CDR3, the DNA is TGTGCCAGCTCACCCCTTCGGACAGGGAGTAATCAGCCCCAGCATTTT. Translating it yields CASSPLRTGSNQPQHF.

V and J are TRBV9 and TRBJ2-5; 12 bases map to TRBD2. Germline CDR1 is SGDLS and CDR2 is YYNGEE. The CDR3 is made up of 18 amino acids. V shed 4 bases, J shed 5 bases, and the junction held 15 bases outside the gene matches. CDR3 nucleotides: TGTGCCAGCAGCCCCTCCCGGACTAGCGGGATATCCGGGGAGACCCAGTACTTC. Translating gives CASSPSRTSGISGETQYF.

This rearrangement joins TRBV10-3 to TRBJ2-7, with 9 bases fitting TRBD1. The CDR3 runs 15 residues. The V and J ends lost 3 bases and 4 bases, in that order; junction bases with no gene match: 7. Looked up from germline, CDR1 is ENHRY and CDR2 is SYGVKD. CDR3 DNA: TGTGCCATCAGTGAAGGACAGGGGTACAAGTACGAGCAGTACTTC. Protein sequence: CAISEGQGYKYEQYF.